This TCR beta chain was found in a study of Graves' ophthalmopathy and Graves' hyperthyroidism. Worth noting for this clonotype: The antigen is not known.

General study points: Progression of ophthalmopathy was predicted by the model with 60% to 71% sensitivity and 72.22% specificity. Separation of ophthalmopathy from stable hyperthyroidism was achieved by a 13-signature model, at roughly 90% sensitivity and around 81% specificity.

Looked up from germline, CDR1 is ENHRY and CDR2 is SYGVKD. Trimming left V 11 bases short and J 6 bases short, with 20 bases between. This CDR3 has 13 amino acids. Researchers took RNA transcripts and amplified TCR beta CDR3 regions from them. First-round RT-PCR used HTBI primers; second-round multiplex PCR followed. TCRdb fed the multiplex PCR reads into MiXCR, producing one record per CDR3 protein. The data contain about 1.2 million distinct CDR3 sequences, 35% to 40% of them seen just once; the ten biggest clones take up roughly 10%. Material: peripheral blood or thyroid tissue (not recorded which). V and J are TRBV10-3 and TRBJ2-7, with a tentative D call TRBD1 (5 bases). The TCR was taken from an adult man with Graves' hyperthyroidism. CDR3 loop: CAHKADKGFEQYF. CDR3 coding DNA: TGTGCCCATAAGGCGGACAAGGGGTTCGAGCAGTACTTC.